The rows below give T cell receptor beta chains drawn from one sample of a study of cytomegalovirus exposure and HLA in healthy donors. Clones were read by immunoSEQ multiplex PCR, and TCRdb kept only the in-frame ones, dropping some. The sample lists around 100,000 clones, almost 80% seen once, with about 4% in the top ten. Sequencing was done on a sample of PBMCs. The source of these receptors is a man in his fifties in good health and CMV-seropositive. Each CDR3 is given with its conserved first and last residue. A D gene is named only where the DNA matches it firmly. A row's size may be missing; if present it is once, few, many or a size class.

TRBD2,TRBV9,TRBJ2-1,NA,16,TGTGCCAGCAGCGTAGGACGAGCGGGAGGACCCAGCGAGCAGTTCTTC,CASSVGRAGGPSEQFF
TRBD2,TRBV27,TRBJ2-5,once,16,TGTGCCAGCAGTCACCGACTAGCGGGGGAGCAAGAGACCCAGTACTTC,CASSHRLAGEQETQYF
NA,TRBV4-3,TRBJ2-2,few,15,TGCGCCAGCAGCCTGTTTCTAGACCTCACCGGGGAGCTGTTTTTT,CASSLFLDLTGELFF
TRBD2,TRBV9,TRBJ2-1,few,13,TGTGCCAGCAATAGCGGGAGTCGCAATGAGCAGTTCTTC,CASNSGSRNEQFF
NA,TRBV5-4,TRBJ2-7,NA,13,TGTGCCAGCAGCCCCCAGGGGGGTTACGAGCAGTACTTC,CASSPQGGYEQYF
TRBD2,TRBV4-1,TRBJ2-3,NA,13,TGCGCCAGCAGCCGAGGACTAGTGGATACGCAGTATTTT,CASSRGLVDTQYF
TRBD1,TRBV28,TRBJ2-7,few,13,TGTGCCAGCAGGGGACAGGGGGCTTACGAGCAGTACTTC,CASRGQGAYEQYF
TRBD2,TRBV28,TRBJ2-3,NA,18,TGTGCCAGCAGTTCCCCCCCTCGACTAGCGCGAATGGGAGATACGCAGTATTTT,CASSSPPRLARMGDTQYF
TRBD1,TRBV27,TRBJ1-2,NA,15,TGTGCCAGCAGTTTATCACAGGGGGCTAACTATGGCTACACCTTC,CASSLSQGANYGYTF
NA,TRBV5-1,TRBJ1-4,NA,15,TGCGCCAGCAGCTTTCGGGGGACGGACGGGGAAAAACTGTTTTTT,CASSFRGTDGEKLFF
TRBD1,TRBV28,TRBJ1-1,NA,14,TGTGCCAGCAGTTTCGGACAGGGCAACACTGAAGCTTTCTTT,CASSFGQGNTEAFF
TRBD1,TRBV5-1,TRBJ2-2,NA,15,TGCGCCAGCACCTGGACAGGGGATGACACCGGGGAGCTGTTTTTT,CASTWTGDDTGELFF
NA,TRBV18,TRBJ2-5,NA,12,TGTGCCAGCGCCCCGGGGAGAGAGACCCAGTACTTC,CASAPGRETQYF
TRBD2,TRBV10-3,TRBJ2-7,NA,15,TGTGCCATCAGTGGGACTAGCGGGACCTCCAACGAGCAGTACTTC,CAISGTSGTSNEQYF
NA,TRBV2,TRBJ1-3,NA,10,TGTGCCAGCAGTGGAGGCACCATATATTTT,CASSGGTIYF
TRBD2,TRBV28,TRBJ2-7,NA,17,TGTGCCAGCAGTCGTGGGACTAGCGGGAGGACTATCTACGAGCAGTACTTC,CASSRGTSGRTIYEQYF
TRBD2,TRBV11-2,TRBJ2-5,NA,17,TGTGCCAGCAGCTTTACTAGCGGAGGGGGGTACCAAGAGACCCAGTACTTC,CASSFTSGGGYQETQYF
TRBD2,TRBV29-1,TRBJ2-3,NA,16,TGCAGCGTTGTGGGGGATCTAGCGGCCAACACAGATACGCAGTATTTT,CSVVGDLAANTDTQYF
NA,TRBV7-9,TRBJ2-7,NA,14,TGTGCCAGCAGCTCACAGGGTTCCCATTACGAGCAGTACTTC,CASSSQGSHYEQYF
TRBD2,TRBV4-1,TRBJ2-3,NA,16,TGCGCCAGCAGCCAAGATCCTAGCGGGGCGGCCGATACGCAGTATTTT,CASSQDPSGAADTQYF
TRBD2,TRBV10-3,TRBJ2-7,NA,15,TGTGCCATTTCACCGGGGGGGGGATGGGGTTACGAGCAGTACTTC,CAISPGGGWGYEQYF
TRBD1,TRBV25-1,TRBJ1-5,NA,15,TGTGCCAGCAGTGGGGCGGACAGGGCATATCAGCCCCAGCATTTT,CASSGADRAYQPQHF
TRBD1,TRBV10-3,TRBJ2-5,NA,14,TGTGCCATCAGTAAGACAGGGGTCGGGGAGACCCAGTACTTC,CAISKTGVGETQYF
NA,TRBV5-6,TRBJ2-5,NA,13,TGTGCCAGCAGCTTGGTGGCTCCTGAGACCCAGTACTTC,CASSLVAPETQYF
NA,TRBV7-2,TRBJ2-7,few,14,TGTGCCAGCAGCTCCGGGACTGGCTACTACGAGCAGTACTTC,CASSSGTGYYEQYF
NA,TRBV30,TRBJ2-7,NA,14,TGTGCCTGGAGTGTAGCCCCTGTCTCCTACGAGCAGTACTTC,CAWSVAPVSYEQYF
TRBD2,TRBV6-6,TRBJ2-1,NA,15,TGTGCCAGCAGTTATCGCGGGGGTAGCGGTAATGAGCAGTTCTTC,CASSYRGGSGNEQFF
NA,TRBV10-3,TRBJ2-7,NA,15,TGTGCCATCAGGATCTCGGGTCCCAACTCCTACGAGCAGTACTTC,CAIRISGPNSYEQYF
TRBD1,TRBV28,TRBJ1-1,NA,13,TGTGCCAGCACTCGAGAGACAGGGCTTGAAGCTTTCTTT,CASTRETGLEAFF
TRBD2,TRBV28,TRBJ2-1,few,16,TGTGCCAGCAGCGCCAGGGGACTAGCGGACGGTAATGAGCAGTTCTTC,CASSARGLADGNEQFF
TRBD1,TRBV5-6,TRBJ2-1,once,12,TGTGCCAGCAGCCTCCGGACAGGGTCTTTTTTCTTC,CASSLRTGSFFF
NA,TRBV27,TRBJ2-7,NA,15,TGTGCCAGCAGTTCGGTCCTCGTGGACATTCGCGAGCAGTACTTC,CASSSVLVDIREQYF
NA,TRBV19,TRBJ2-1,NA,14,TGTGCCAGTAGTATGCTAGGATCGGCCAATGAGCAGTTCTTC,CASSMLGSANEQFF
NA,TRBV19,TRBJ2-2,once,19,TGTGCCAGTAGTATCTGGGGCCTTGGGGGCGGGCCAAACACCGGGGAGCTGTTTTTT,CASSIWGLGGGPNTGELFF
TRBD2,TRBV18,TRBJ2-7,NA,15,TGTGCCAGCTCACCCGGGACTAGCGGTCTCTACGAGCAGTACTTC,CASSPGTSGLYEQYF
NA,TRBV13,TRBJ2-3,NA,15,TGTGCCAGCAGCTTAGTCGGAGGGGTCACAGATACGCAGTATTTT,CASSLVGGVTDTQYF